The rows below give T cell receptor beta chains drawn from one sample of a study of T cells after posttransplantation cyclophosphamide. Clones were sequenced by immunoSEQ multiplex PCR, and TCRdb holds only the in-frame ones, with some missing. The data show roughly 35,000 clones, with none appearing a single time. Sequencing was performed on PBMCs. All receptors derive from a girl aged 10-17 years in good health, CMV-negative, and a related stem cell transplant donor. Each CDR3 is given with its conserved first and last residue. The order of the fields is clone size, V gene, J gene, D gene, CDR3 DNA, CDR3 protein. D genes are given only for firm matches. Clone sizes are given selectively: once, few, many, or a class where the clone is expanded.

abundance: few
v_gene: TRBV14
j_gene: TRBJ1-2
d_gene: TRBD1
CDR3nt: TGTGCCAGCAGCCCAGGGGGCAATGGCTACACCTTC
CDR3aa: CASSPGGNGYTF

abundance: few
v_gene: TRBV29-1
j_gene: TRBJ2-7
d_gene: .
CDR3nt: TGCAGCGTTGGGGGAGGGGGACCCTACGAGCAGTACTTC
CDR3aa: CSVGGGGPYEQYF

abundance: many
v_gene: TRBV19
j_gene: TRBJ1-5
d_gene: TRBD1
CDR3nt: TGTGCCAGTAGACAGGGGTACAATCAGCCCCAGCATTTT
CDR3aa: CASRQGYNQPQHF

abundance: many
v_gene: TRBV6-1
j_gene: TRBJ2-3
d_gene: .
CDR3nt: TGTGCCAGCACTCGACCGGGCGGGGCAGATACGCAGTATTTT
CDR3aa: CASTRPGGADTQYF

abundance: many
v_gene: TRBV4-1
j_gene: TRBJ2-1
d_gene: .
CDR3nt: TGCGCCAGCAGCCAAGCCTACCGGGAGCAGTTCTTC
CDR3aa: CASSQAYREQFF

abundance: few
v_gene: TRBV6-1
j_gene: TRBJ2-2
d_gene: .
CDR3nt: TGTGCCAGCAGTGAAGAGGTCGGGGTGAACACCGGGGAGCTGTTTTTT
CDR3aa: CASSEEVGVNTGELFF

abundance: .
v_gene: TRBV28
j_gene: TRBJ1-1
d_gene: TRBD1
CDR3nt: TGTGCCAGCCCCCAAGCGGGAGGGGGCACCGCCACTGAAGCTTTCTTT
CDR3aa: CASPQAGGGTATEAFF

abundance: many
v_gene: TRBV4-1
j_gene: TRBJ1-5
d_gene: .
CDR3nt: TGCGCCAGCAGCCAAGAAGAAGCAGGGATAAGCAATCAGCCCCAGCATTTT
CDR3aa: CASSQEEAGISNQPQHF

abundance: few
v_gene: TRBV27
j_gene: TRBJ1-1
d_gene: .
CDR3nt: TGTGCCAGCAGTTTTTTACGACGGGAAATGAACACTGAAGCTTTCTTT
CDR3aa: CASSFLRREMNTEAFF

abundance: few
v_gene: TRBV11-2
j_gene: TRBJ1-2
d_gene: .
CDR3nt: TGTGCCAGCAGCTTGGGGAGGGGCACGCGCAGCTACACCTTC
CDR3aa: CASSLGRGTRSYTF